The rows below give T cell receptor beta chains drawn from one sample of a study of STAT5B mutations in CD4+ large granular lymphocyte leukemia. Sequencing used immunoSEQ multiplex PCR; TCRdb keeps in-frame clones, though not all of them. The sample holds some 34,000 clones, about 80% seen once. The source material was CD4+ T cells from blood buffy coats. The receptors here all came from a human donor in good health. The CDR3 runs from the conserved cysteine through the conserved F or W. A D gene is named only where the DNA matches it firmly. Expanded clones are given a class, and other clones once, few, many or no size at all.

clone_size: few
d_call: TRBD1
j_call: TRBJ1-1
v_call: TRBV7-2
cdr3_aa: CASSLTGANTEAFF
cdr3_nt: TGTGCCAGCAGCTTGACAGGGGCGAACACTGAAGCTTTCTTT

clone_size: NA
d_call: NA
j_call: TRBJ1-1
v_call: TRBV7-9
cdr3_aa: CASSSKNRADF
cdr3_nt: TGTGCCAGCAGCTCGAAAAATAGGGCCGACTTT

clone_size: few
d_call: NA
j_call: TRBJ1-5
v_call: TRBV15
cdr3_aa: CATSREAPGEPQHF
cdr3_nt: TGTGCCACCAGCAGAGAGGCACCGGGGGAGCCCCAGCATTTT

clone_size: few
d_call: TRBD1
j_call: TRBJ1-2
v_call: TRBV19
cdr3_aa: CASSIEGPTGAGDYGYTF
cdr3_nt: TGTGCCAGTAGTATAGAGGGTCCGACAGGGGCTGGAGACTATGGCTACACCTTC

clone_size: NA
d_call: NA
j_call: TRBJ1-5
v_call: TRBV5-1
cdr3_aa: CASSLGLRDQPQHF
cdr3_nt: TGCGCCAGCAGCTTGGGTCTTAGGGATCAGCCCCAGCATTTT

clone_size: NA
d_call: TRBD1
j_call: TRBJ1-3
v_call: TRBV4-2
cdr3_aa: CASSQQTQGFRNTIYF
cdr3_nt: TGTGCCAGCAGCCAACAGACACAGGGGTTTAGAAACACCATATATTTT

clone_size: NA
d_call: NA
j_call: TRBJ1-6
v_call: TRBV14
cdr3_aa: CASSQGQELHNSPLHF
cdr3_nt: TGTGCCAGCAGCCAAGGACAGGAGTTACATAATTCACCCCTCCACTTT

clone_size: NA
d_call: NA
j_call: TRBJ2-1
v_call: TRBV6-4
cdr3_aa: CASSRTGLLDNEQFF
cdr3_nt: TGTGCCAGCAGTAGAACTGGCCTCCTCGACAATGAGCAGTTCTTC

clone_size: NA
d_call: NA
j_call: TRBJ1-1
v_call: TRBV27
cdr3_aa: CASSLMMNTEAFF
cdr3_nt: TGTGCCAGCAGTCTTATGATGAACACTGAAGCTTTCTTT

clone_size: NA
d_call: TRBD2
j_call: TRBJ2-1
v_call: TRBV9
cdr3_aa: CASSLSIAGGPLNEQFF
cdr3_nt: TGTGCCAGCAGCCTGTCGATAGCGGGGGGACCTTTAAATGAGCAGTTCTTC

clone_size: NA
d_call: TRBD2
j_call: TRBJ2-1
v_call: TRBV19
cdr3_aa: CASSIPGRGNEQFF
cdr3_nt: TGTGCCAGTAGTATTCCCGGGAGGGGTAATGAGCAGTTCTTC

clone_size: few
d_call: NA
j_call: TRBJ2-7
v_call: TRBV7-9
cdr3_aa: CASSLDRQYF
cdr3_nt: TGTGCCAGCAGCTTAGACAGGCAGTACTTC

clone_size: NA
d_call: NA
j_call: TRBJ2-7
v_call: TRBV10-2
cdr3_aa: CASSRQNYEQYF
cdr3_nt: TGCGCCAGCAGCCGACAGAACTACGAGCAGTACTTC

clone_size: NA
d_call: TRBD1
j_call: TRBJ1-2
v_call: TRBV2
cdr3_aa: CASSLAGGTNYGYTF
cdr3_nt: TGTGCCAGCAGTCTCGCAGGGGGTACTAACTATGGCTACACCTTC

clone_size: once
d_call: TRBD2
j_call: TRBJ2-5
v_call: TRBV2
cdr3_aa: CASSLLGLAGETQYF
cdr3_nt: TGTGCCAGCAGTCTCTTGGGACTAGCGGGAGAGACCCAGTACTTC

clone_size: few
d_call: NA
j_call: TRBJ2-2
v_call: TRBV2
cdr3_aa: CASRDAGELFF
cdr3_nt: TGTGCCAGCCGGGACGCAGGGGAGCTGTTTTTT

clone_size: NA
d_call: NA
j_call: TRBJ2-7
v_call: TRBV19
cdr3_aa: CASSMGARNEQYF
cdr3_nt: TGTGCCAGTAGTATGGGGGCGAGGAACGAGCAGTACTTC

clone_size: few
d_call: NA
j_call: TRBJ1-1
v_call: TRBV20-1
cdr3_aa: CSARGTRAFF
cdr3_nt: TGCAGTGCTCGAGGCACGCGAGCTTTCTTT

clone_size: NA
d_call: NA
j_call: TRBJ2-7
v_call: TRBV5-5
cdr3_aa: CASSLDRGYEQYF
cdr3_nt: TGTGCCAGCAGCTTGGACAGAGGATACGAGCAGTACTTC

clone_size: few
d_call: TRBD1
j_call: TRBJ1-1
v_call: TRBV5-1
cdr3_aa: CASSYDRGITEAFF
cdr3_nt: TGCGCCAGCAGCTACGACAGGGGGATCACTGAAGCTTTCTTT

clone_size: NA
d_call: TRBD2
j_call: TRBJ2-5
v_call: TRBV18
cdr3_aa: CASSPLAGLQETQYF
cdr3_nt: TGTGCCAGCTCACCGTTAGCGGGGCTCCAAGAGACCCAGTACTTC

clone_size: once
d_call: TRBD2
j_call: TRBJ2-7
v_call: TRBV5-4
cdr3_aa: CASSLSSGRDEQYF
cdr3_nt: TGTGCCAGCAGCTTGTCTAGCGGGAGGGACGAGCAGTACTTC

clone_size: NA
d_call: NA
j_call: TRBJ2-1
v_call: TRBV27
cdr3_aa: CASTSRGLPYNEQFF
cdr3_nt: TGTGCCAGCACTTCTCGGGGGCTACCCTACAATGAGCAGTTCTTC

clone_size: NA
d_call: NA
j_call: TRBJ2-3
v_call: TRBV6-4
cdr3_aa: CASSVRDSNTDTQYF
cdr3_nt: TGTGCCAGCAGTGTTCGGGACTCAAACACAGATACGCAGTATTTT

clone_size: NA
d_call: NA
j_call: TRBJ2-3
v_call: TRBV14
cdr3_aa: CASSGLSTDTQYF
cdr3_nt: TGTGCCAGCAGCGGGCTGAGCACAGATACGCAGTATTTT

clone_size: few
d_call: TRBD2
j_call: TRBJ2-1
v_call: TRBV9
cdr3_aa: CASSALSGGMYNEQFF
cdr3_nt: TGTGCCAGCAGCGCCCTTAGCGGGGGGATGTACAATGAGCAGTTCTTC

clone_size: NA
d_call: NA
j_call: TRBJ2-2
v_call: TRBV4-3
cdr3_aa: CASSQEHFGAGELFF
cdr3_nt: TGCGCCAGCAGCCAAGAGCATTTCGGTGCGGGGGAGCTGTTTTTT

clone_size: few
d_call: NA
j_call: TRBJ1-6
v_call: TRBV5-4
cdr3_aa: CASSLWGGSYNSPLHF
cdr3_nt: TGTGCCAGCAGCTTGTGGGGAGGCTCCTATAATTCACCCCTCCACTTT

clone_size: NA
d_call: TRBD2
j_call: TRBJ2-4
v_call: TRBV7-2
cdr3_aa: CASSRASGGADIQYF
cdr3_nt: TGTGCCAGCAGCCGCGCGAGCGGGGGGGCGGACATTCAGTACTTC

clone_size: NA
d_call: TRBD1
j_call: TRBJ1-5
v_call: TRBV7-9
cdr3_aa: CASSSNRGLEPQHF
cdr3_nt: TGTGCCAGCAGCTCCAACAGGGGGCTTGAGCCCCAGCATTTT

clone_size: NA
d_call: NA
j_call: TRBJ1-1
v_call: TRBV19
cdr3_aa: CASSPGLQGGSTEAFF
cdr3_nt: TGTGCCAGTAGTCCGGGTTTACAGGGCGGTAGCACTGAAGCTTTCTTT

clone_size: NA
d_call: NA
j_call: TRBJ1-1
v_call: TRBV11-3
cdr3_aa: CASSLAPAGGNTEAFF
cdr3_nt: TGTGCCAGCAGCTTAGCCCCCGCAGGCGGGAACACTGAAGCTTTCTTT

clone_size: NA
d_call: TRBD1
j_call: TRBJ2-7
v_call: TRBV9
cdr3_aa: CASSTQPTGGFYEQYF
cdr3_nt: TGTGCCAGCAGCACCCAGCCTACAGGGGGGTTTTACGAGCAGTACTTC

clone_size: few
d_call: TRBD1
j_call: TRBJ2-7
v_call: TRBV2
cdr3_aa: CASRPGGSAHEQYF
cdr3_nt: TGTGCCAGCAGGCCAGGGGGTAGCGCGCACGAGCAGTACTTC

clone_size: NA
d_call: NA
j_call: TRBJ1-4
v_call: TRBV14
cdr3_aa: CASSQTGVEEKLFF
cdr3_nt: TGTGCCAGCAGCCAGACGGGGGTGGAAGAAAAACTGTTTTTT

clone_size: NA
d_call: NA
j_call: TRBJ2-2
v_call: TRBV6-6
cdr3_aa: CASSYPTLAIGELFF
cdr3_nt: TGTGCCAGCAGTTACCCTACCCTAGCGATCGGGGAGCTGTTTTTT

clone_size: NA
d_call: NA
j_call: TRBJ1-2
v_call: TRBV27
cdr3_aa: CASRGLGQFYGYTF
cdr3_nt: TGTGCCAGCAGGGGCCTCGGACAGTTTTATGGCTACACCTTC

clone_size: few
d_call: NA
j_call: TRBJ1-5
v_call: TRBV6-1
cdr3_aa: CASSGDLWPQHF
cdr3_nt: TGTGCCAGCAGTGGGGACCTTTGGCCCCAGCATTTT

clone_size: NA
d_call: TRBD2
j_call: TRBJ2-5
v_call: TRBV25-1
cdr3_aa: CASSELAGARQETQYF
cdr3_nt: TGTGCCAGCAGTGAATTAGCGGGGGCCAGGCAAGAGACCCAGTACTTC

clone_size: few
d_call: NA
j_call: TRBJ1-6
v_call: TRBV6-6
cdr3_aa: CASMAGSPLHF
cdr3_nt: TGTGCCAGCATGGCGGGCTCACCCCTCCACTTT

clone_size: NA
d_call: NA
j_call: TRBJ2-5
v_call: TRBV4-1
cdr3_aa: CASSQNSVGETQYF
cdr3_nt: TGCGCCAGCAGCCAGAACTCGGTAGGCGAGACCCAGTACTTC

clone_size: NA
d_call: NA
j_call: TRBJ1-3
v_call: TRBV4-1
cdr3_aa: CASSPRTESGNTIYF
cdr3_nt: TGCGCCAGCAGCCCCAGGACAGAGTCGGGAAACACCATATATTTT

clone_size: NA
d_call: NA
j_call: TRBJ2-7
v_call: TRBV13
cdr3_aa: CASGDRYYEQYF
cdr3_nt: TGTGCCAGCGGAGACAGATACTACGAGCAGTACTTC

clone_size: NA
d_call: NA
j_call: TRBJ2-1
v_call: TRBV5-4
cdr3_aa: CASSPEVTTAYNEQFF
cdr3_nt: TGTGCCAGCAGCCCGGAGGTGACCACAGCCTACAATGAGCAGTTCTTC

clone_size: few
d_call: TRBD2
j_call: TRBJ2-5
v_call: TRBV18
cdr3_aa: CASSPRRGGETQYF
cdr3_nt: TGTGCCAGCTCACCACGGCGGGGAGGGGAGACCCAGTACTTC

clone_size: NA
d_call: TRBD1
j_call: TRBJ1-4
v_call: TRBV5-1
cdr3_aa: CASSATGGAEEKLFF
cdr3_nt: TGCGCCAGCAGTGCAACAGGGGGCGCGGAAGAAAAACTGTTTTTT

clone_size: NA
d_call: NA
j_call: TRBJ1-6
v_call: TRBV5-6
cdr3_aa: CASRGGGGSYNSPLHF
cdr3_nt: TGTGCCAGCAGGGGGGGAGGTGGCTCCTATAATTCACCCCTCCACTTT

clone_size: NA
d_call: TRBD2
j_call: TRBJ2-5
v_call: TRBV9
cdr3_aa: CASSAEAGGRETQYF
cdr3_nt: TGTGCCAGCAGCGCAGAAGCGGGAGGGCGGGAGACCCAGTACTTC

clone_size: NA
d_call: NA
j_call: TRBJ2-1
v_call: TRBV2
cdr3_aa: CASSGDTYNEQFF
cdr3_nt: TGTGCCAGCAGTGGAGACACCTACAATGAGCAGTTCTTC

clone_size: NA
d_call: TRBD2
j_call: TRBJ2-1
v_call: TRBV10-3
cdr3_aa: CAISNWAGGLYNEQFF
cdr3_nt: TGTGCCATCAGTAATTGGGCGGGAGGACTCTACAATGAGCAGTTCTTC

clone_size: NA
d_call: TRBD1
j_call: TRBJ2-7
v_call: TRBV27
cdr3_aa: CASSITGDTPFPQYF
cdr3_nt: TGTGCCAGCAGTATTACAGGGGATACCCCGTTCCCGCAGTACTTC

clone_size: NA
d_call: NA
j_call: TRBJ2-3
v_call: TRBV6-1
cdr3_aa: CASSERTDTQYF
cdr3_nt: TGTGCCAGCAGTGAACGGACAGATACGCAGTATTTT

clone_size: NA
d_call: NA
j_call: TRBJ2-3
v_call: TRBV27
cdr3_aa: CASSPGGVRADTQYF
cdr3_nt: TGTGCCAGCAGTCCCGGGGGCGTCAGGGCAGATACGCAGTATTTT

clone_size: NA
d_call: TRBD1
j_call: TRBJ1-4
v_call: TRBV19
cdr3_aa: CASRWDRTNEKLFF
cdr3_nt: TGTGCCAGTAGATGGGACAGAACTAATGAAAAACTGTTTTTT

clone_size: NA
d_call: NA
j_call: TRBJ2-1
v_call: TRBV11-3
cdr3_aa: CASENRGPGEQFF
cdr3_nt: TGTGCCAGCGAAAACCGGGGGCCTGGTGAGCAGTTCTTC

clone_size: NA
d_call: NA
j_call: TRBJ2-3
v_call: TRBV7-9
cdr3_aa: CASSSTDTQYF
cdr3_nt: TGTGCCAGCAGCTCTACAGATACGCAGTATTTT

clone_size: NA
d_call: NA
j_call: TRBJ2-1
v_call: TRBV20-1
cdr3_aa: CSASGNNEQFF
cdr3_nt: TGCAGTGCTAGCGGTAACAATGAGCAGTTCTTC

clone_size: NA
d_call: NA
j_call: TRBJ2-1
v_call: TRBV4-2
cdr3_aa: CASNRDFSYNEQFF
cdr3_nt: TGTGCCAGCAACCGGGACTTTTCCTACAATGAGCAGTTCTTC